The clone carrying this T cell receptor beta chain was seen only once. The entry originates in a study of blood T cells in healthy people across ages. Primed by a sample-barcoded 5' primer and a J-beta primer mix, a second PCR proceeded for about 7 to 12 cycles. TCRdb re-derived calls from the 5' RACE reads in MiXCR, one entry per CDR3 protein. The sample lists over 600,000 distinct CDR3 sequences, about half occurring once. The CDR3 totals 16 residues. In germline, CDR1 is SGHRS, CDR2 YFSETQ. The trim removed 4 bases at V and 2 bases at J, leaving 10 bases unmatched. The sequenced material came from blood. The TCR was taken from an elderly man in good health. The chain employs TRBV5-1 and TRBJ2-3; 7 nucleotides align to TRBD1. The CDR3 is CASSPGTATPTDTQYF. Written as DNA, the CDR3 is TGCGCCAGCAGCCCCGGGACAGCTACCCCCACAGATACGCAGTATTTT.